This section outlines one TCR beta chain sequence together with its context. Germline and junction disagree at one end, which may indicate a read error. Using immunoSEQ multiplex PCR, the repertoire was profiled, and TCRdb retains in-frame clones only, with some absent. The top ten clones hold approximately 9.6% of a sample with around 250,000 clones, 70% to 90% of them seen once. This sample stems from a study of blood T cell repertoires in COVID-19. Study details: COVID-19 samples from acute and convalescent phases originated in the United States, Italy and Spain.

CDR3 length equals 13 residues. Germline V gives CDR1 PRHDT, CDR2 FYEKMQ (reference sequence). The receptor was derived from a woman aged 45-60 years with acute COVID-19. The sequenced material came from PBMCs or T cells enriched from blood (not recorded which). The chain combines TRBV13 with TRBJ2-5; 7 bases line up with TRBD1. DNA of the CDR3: TGTGCCAGCAGCGTAGGGACAGCAGAGACCCAGTACTTC. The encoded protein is CASSVGTAETQYF.